Listed below are T cell receptor beta chains from one sample, sequenced in a study of cytomegalovirus exposure and HLA in healthy donors. Profiling relied on immunoSEQ multiplex PCR, and the TCRdb table lists in-frame clones only, not all of them. The data show some 140,000 clones, around 72% seen once. Sequences were obtained from PBMCs. The receptor set was obtained from a woman between 18 and 29 years old in good health and CMV-seronegative. The CDR3 runs from the conserved cysteine through the conserved F or W. The D gene is left open where the match is weak. Size values are once, few and many counts, or a class for expanded clones, and some rows have none.

D	V	J	size	CDR3	DNA
-	TRBV27	TRBJ2-3	-	CASSSGSRSDTQYF	TGTGCCAGCAGTTCGGGGTCGCGATCAGATACGCAGTATTTT
TRBD1	TRBV4-2	TRBJ1-4	-	CASSQATGANEKLFF	TGTGCCAGCAGCCAAGCGACAGGGGCTAATGAAAAACTGTTTTTT
-	TRBV5-1	TRBJ2-7	-	CASSLEDPAGYEQYF	TGCGCCAGCAGCTTGGAAGACCCCGCGGGATACGAGCAGTACTTC
-	TRBV19	TRBJ2-7	-	CASNQGFGEQYF	TGTGCCAGTAATCAGGGCTTCGGCGAGCAGTACTTC
-	TRBV27	TRBJ1-4	-	CASSPSWGTNEKLFF	TGTGCCAGCAGTCCGAGTTGGGGCACTAATGAAAAACTGTTTTTT
-	TRBV6-1	TRBJ2-2	few	CATIDLGDTGELFF	TGTGCCACCATTGACCTGGGCGACACCGGGGAGCTGTTTTTT
-	TRBV2	TRBJ2-2	-	CASSTTWTGELFF	TGTGCCAGCAGTACGACTTGGACCGGGGAGCTGTTTTTT
TRBD1	TRBV18	TRBJ1-3	-	CASSPSGQGSGNTIYF	TGTGCCAGCTCACCATCGGGACAGGGATCTGGAAACACCATATATTTT
-	TRBV29-1	TRBJ2-5	once	CSVEDQETQYF	TGCAGCGTTGAAGATCAGGAGACCCAGTACTTC
-	TRBV25-1	TRBJ2-3	-	CASSDATGVPDTQYF	TGTGCCAGCAGTGACGCGACGGGAGTCCCAGATACGCAGTATTTT
TRBD2	TRBV7-9	TRBJ2-3	-	CASSLRGLESTDTQYF	TGTGCCAGCAGCTTACGGGGACTAGAGAGCACAGATACGCAGTATTTT
-	TRBV18	TRBJ2-5	-	CASSPGLQETQYF	TGTGCCAGCTCACCAGGACTCCAAGAGACCCAGTACTTC
-	TRBV18	TRBJ1-1	-	CASSPGAGFTEAFF	TGTGCCAGCTCACCTGGGGCAGGGTTCACTGAAGCTTTCTTT
-	TRBV2	TRBJ1-1	few	CASSELGGFSLSAFF	TGTGCCAGCAGTGAATTAGGAGGATTTAGCTTGAGCGCTTTCTTT
-	TRBV6-1	TRBJ1-1	-	CASSEALGAGEDAEAFF	TGTGCCAGCAGTGAAGCGCTTGGGGCGGGGGAAGACGCTGAAGCTTTCTTT
-	TRBV6-6	TRBJ2-7	-	CASSYGGGVGEQYF	TGTGCCAGCAGTTACGGAGGGGGCGTAGGCGAGCAGTACTTC
-	TRBV19	TRBJ1-5	-	CASSILLTGSNQPQHF	TGTGCCAGTAGTATCCTTCTCACCGGTAGCAATCAGCCCCAGCATTTT
-	TRBV5-1	TRBJ1-1	-	CASSLTTVLNTEAFF	TGCGCCAGCAGCTTGACAACAGTCTTGAACACTGAAGCTTTCTTT
TRBD2	TRBV29-1	TRBJ2-5	once	CSGKRLAGVETQYF	TGCAGCGGGAAGCGGCTAGCGGGAGTGGAGACCCAGTACTTC
TRBD1	TRBV7-2	TRBJ1-4	-	CASSLVGQEEKLFF	TGTGCCAGCAGCTTAGTCGGACAGGAGGAAAAACTGTTTTTT
-	TRBV12-5	TRBJ1-4	-	CASGLTTTNEKLFF	TGTGCTAGTGGTTTAACTACAACTAATGAAAAACTGTTTTTT
TRBD2	TRBV7-8	TRBJ2-2	-	CASSLLAANTGELFF	TGTGCCAGCAGCCTACTAGCGGCGAACACCGGGGAGCTGTTTTTT
TRBD1	TRBV7-9	TRBJ1-1	-	CASSSTGTGGFNTEAFF	TGTGCCAGCAGTTCTACCGGGACAGGGGGCTTCAACACTGAAGCTTTCTTT
-	TRBV9	TRBJ2-3	few	CASTVGDFTDTQYF	TGTGCCAGCACCGTAGGAGACTTTACAGATACGCAGTATTTT
-	TRBV5-1	TRBJ1-2	-	CASSETRGLYHGYTF	TGCGCCAGCAGCGAAACCAGGGGCCTATATCATGGCTACACCTTC
-	TRBV19	TRBJ2-3	-	CASSIPSQRGTDTQYF	TGTGCCAGTAGTATCCCATCACAGCGCGGGACAGATACGCAGTATTTT
-	TRBV2	TRBJ2-7	-	CASTLTASSYEQYF	TGTGCCAGCACCCTGACAGCGAGCTCCTACGAGCAGTACTTC
-	TRBV30	TRBJ1-3	-	CAWSTPGSSGNTIYF	TGTGCCTGGAGCACCCCCGGGAGCTCTGGAAACACCATATATTTT
-	TRBV10-3	TRBJ2-3	once	CAISGDGGTDTQYF	TGTGCCATCAGTGGTGACGGGGGCACAGATACGCAGTATTTT
TRBD1	TRBV19	TRBJ1-4	-	CASSPEGDSGNEKLFF	TGTGCCAGTAGTCCTGAGGGGGACAGCGGTAATGAAAAACTGTTTTTT
-	TRBV12-2	TRBJ2-2	-	CASRPHGKAGGTGELFF	TGTGCAAGTCGCCCTCACGGAAAGGCAGGGGGAACCGGGGAGCTGTTTTTT
-	TRBV5-1	TRBJ2-3	few	CASSPYSTDTQYF	TGCGCCAGCAGCCCTTATAGCACAGATACGCAGTATTTT
-	TRBV30	TRBJ2-3	-	CAWSLTDTQYF	TGTGCCTGGAGTTTAACAGATACGCAGTATTTT
TRBD2	TRBV9	TRBJ2-1	few	CASSPSSGVYNEQFF	TGTGCCAGCAGCCCATCTAGCGGGGTCTACAATGAGCAGTTCTTC
TRBD1	TRBV30	TRBJ2-7	-	CAWSARSGTGDPYEQYF	TGTGCCTGGAGTGCAAGGTCCGGGACAGGGGATCCTTACGAGCAGTACTTC
-	TRBV7-2	TRBJ2-3	-	CASSRQAIYTDTQYF	TGTGCCAGCAGCCGACAGGCGATTTACACAGATACGCAGTATTTT
-	TRBV30	TRBJ1-1	-	CAWKGRRTEAFF	TGTGCCTGGAAGGGGCGAAGGACTGAAGCTTTCTTT
-	TRBV30	TRBJ1-1	-	CAWSGTAIGAFF	TGTGCCTGGAGTGGGACAGCCATCGGGGCTTTCTTT
-	TRBV27	TRBJ2-2	few	CASSWQGSNTGELFF	TGTGCCAGCAGTTGGCAGGGATCGAACACCGGGGAGCTGTTTTTT
-	TRBV28	TRBJ1-1	-	CASRGGLTEAFF	TGTGCCAGCAGGGGGGGGCTCACTGAAGCTTTCTTT
TRBD1	TRBV2	TRBJ1-2	-	CASVTGTRGYTF	TGTGCCAGCGTGACAGGGACGAGGGGCTACACCTTC
TRBD2	TRBV5-1	TRBJ2-1	-	CASSLAGGNEQFF	TGCGCCAGCAGCCTAGCGGGAGGGAATGAGCAGTTCTTC
-	TRBV6-6	TRBJ1-5	-	CASSYDPGGSGQPQHF	TGTGCCAGCAGTTACGACCCGGGGGGGTCAGGTCAGCCCCAGCATTTT
-	TRBV29-1	TRBJ1-1	-	CSVVGGQLNTEAFF	TGCAGCGTGGTTGGGGGACAACTGAACACTGAAGCTTTCTTT
-	TRBV19	TRBJ1-5	-	CASSIGVGGGSNQPQHF	TGTGCCAGTAGTATAGGAGTAGGAGGAGGTAGCAATCAGCCCCAGCATTTT
TRBD1	TRBV25-1	TRBJ1-1	few	CASSGYRGVGTEAFF	TGTGCCAGCAGTGGATACAGGGGGGTAGGCACTGAAGCTTTCTTT
TRBD1	TRBV5-6	TRBJ1-2	-	CASAGGSPNYGYTF	TGTGCCAGCGCAGGGGGTTCGCCTAACTATGGCTACACCTTC
-	TRBV4-1	TRBJ2-7	-	CASSQQGGADYEQYF	TGCGCCAGCAGCCAGCAGGGGGGAGCGGATTACGAGCAGTACTTC
TRBD2	TRBV5-1	TRBJ2-1	-	CASSSMSGTSGRFEQFF	TGCGCCAGCAGCAGTATGTCCGGGACTAGCGGGAGGTTTGAGCAGTTCTTC
-	TRBV2	TRBJ2-5	-	CASRPRTRGLETQYF	TGTGCCAGCAGGCCCCGGACTAGGGGGTTAGAGACCCAGTACTTC
TRBD1	TRBV30	TRBJ2-7	-	CAWSVGTGGFEQYF	TGTGCCTGGAGTGTGGGGACAGGGGGTTTCGAGCAGTACTTC
-	TRBV7-9	TRBJ1-1	-	CASSLLFQGSGTEAFF	TGTGCCAGCAGCTTACTTTTCCAGGGGTCGGGCACTGAAGCTTTCTTT
TRBD2	TRBV7-2	TRBJ2-4	few	CASSMGTSGLGIQYF	TGTGCCAGCAGCATGGGGACTAGCGGGCTTGGCATTCAGTACTTC